A single sample is the source of the 31 T cell receptor beta chains below, sequenced in a study of post-analysis software for immune sequencing data. No antigen is known for these receptors. Tagging with unique molecular identifiers was a feature of the TCR beta cDNA libraries. A single record per CDR3 protein comes from TCRdb applying MiXCR to the PCR reads. In the table there are about 770,000 distinct CDR3 sequences, 46% of which are singletons. Study-level results: Comparison of patients with controls showed roughly five TRBV segments more frequent in patients, TRBV5-6, TRBV5-1 and TRBV20-1 among them.

Sample: blood. The source of these receptors is a girl aged 10-17 years with multiple sclerosis.

This clonotype was seen more than once but under ten times. The junction does not match germline at one end; this may be a read error. The chain has TRBV4-3 and TRBJ2-6, with no clear D. The CDR3 extends over 17 amino acids. The germline V gene encodes CDR1 LGHNA and CDR2 YSLEER. CDR3 DNA sequence: TGCGTCAGCAGCCAAGGCCGAATTAGCTCTGGGGCCAACGTCCTGACTTTC. Amino acids: CVSSQGRISSGANVLTF.

This clonotype was observed a handful of times. The chain couples TRBV29-1 to TRBJ2-3; 11 nucleotides agree with TRBD2. V shed 8 bases, J shed 6 bases, and the junction held 4 bases outside the gene matches. Germline CDR1 SQVTM, CDR2 ANQGSEA. The CDR3 spans 12 residues. CDR3 in amino acids: CSFLAGGDTQYF. CDR3 sequence (DNA): TGCAGCTTTTTAGCGGGAGGGGATACGCAGTATTTT.

Remarks on this clonotype: The junction departs from the called germline gene at one end, perhaps through a read error. V is TRBV11-2 and J is TRBJ2-4; no reliable D call. The CDR3 is 17 amino acids. The germline CDR1 and CDR2 sequences are SGHAT and FQNNGV. The CDR3 sequence: CAGSLAWGTLAKNIQYF. CDR3 nucleotides: TGTGCCGGCAGCTTAGCCTGGGGTACTCTAGCCAAAAACATTCAGTACTTC.

The V call is TRBV12-3 or TRBV12-4, the J call TRBJ2-3; D possibly matches TRBD1 or TRBD2 (5 bases each). This CDR3 has 12 residues. The V end was cut by 6 bases, the J end by 7 bases, with 11 bases between. The CDR3 coding sequence is TGTGCCAGCAGCCAGGGCGGGTATACGCAGTATTTT. As protein: CASSQGGYTQYF.

The chain joins TRBV9 to TRBJ2-5; 10 nucleotides match TRBD2. The germline V gene has CDR1 SGDLS and CDR2 YYNGEE. The CDR3 length is 15 residues. Losses at the gene ends were 0 bases for V and 5 bases for J; bases not matched to a gene: 4. The CDR3 sequence: CASSVASGRGETQYF. The CDR3, as DNA: TGTGCCAGCAGCGTAGCTAGCGGGAGAGGGGAGACCCAGTACTTC.

Concerning this clonotype: A read error may be the cause here, since a much bigger clone is one base away. This chain links TRBV20-1 with TRBJ2-1; the match to TRBD1 covers 9 bases. This CDR3 has 14 amino acids. Germline V gene data show CDR1 as DFQATT and CDR2 as SNEGSKA (reference sequence). With V trimmed by 1 base and J by 4 bases, 2 bases remained unmatched. This chain's CDR3 is CSARGDRGYNEQFF. In DNA, the CDR3 is TGCAGTGCTAGAGGCGACAGGGGGTACAATGAGCAGTTCTTC.

A few counts support this clonotype. V gene TRBV28 combines with J gene TRBJ2-1, with D possibly matching TRBD2 (6 bases). The CDR3 is 16 amino acids. Germline V CDR1 and CDR2: MDHEN, SYDVKM. Between the trimmed V and J ends, which lost 3 bases and 6 bases, there was a span of 18 bases. The CDR3 DNA reads as TGTGCCAGCAGTTTTCTGGGGCCTAACGGGGGCAATGAGCAGTTCTTC. Amino acid sequence: CASSFLGPNGGNEQFF.

In its sample, this clonotype was seen a few times. J is TRBJ2-4 and V is TRBV10-3, with D perhaps matching TRBD1 (5 bases). V lost 10 bases to trimming and J lost 4 bases, with 14 bases between them. Looked up from germline, CDR1 is ENHRY and CDR2 is SYGVKD. The CDR3 loop spans 13 amino acids. This chain's CDR3 is CATSPPGKNIQYF. For the CDR3, the DNA is TGTGCCACCAGCCCACCAGGGAAAAACATTCAGTACTTC.

The chain couples TRBV7-2 to TRBJ2-1, with D uncertain. Germline CDR1 SGHTA, CDR2 FQGNSA. V was trimmed by 7 bases and J by 6 bases, leaving 10 bases between them. The CDR3 extends over 12 amino acids. This CDR3 is CASTPVFNEQFF. CDR3 coding DNA: TGTGCCAGCACCCCCGTCTTCAATGAGCAGTTCTTC.

The rearrangement uses TRBV10-1 and TRBJ2-7, with 7 bases identical to TRBD2. Germline V lookup: CDR1 WNHNN, CDR2 SYGVQD (reference sequence). This CDR3 is built from 14 residues. Trimming cost V 2 bases and J 2 bases; bases outside gene matches: 3. The CDR3: CASSERAGPYEQYF. The CDR3 DNA follows: TGCGCCAGCAGTGAGCGAGCGGGACCCTACGAGCAGTACTTC.

The sample holds many counts of this clonotype. J is TRBJ2-7 and V is TRBV9; D may match TRBD1 or TRBD2 (5 bases each). Per the germline V gene, CDR1 is SGDLS and CDR2 is YYNGEE. Between the trimmed V and J ends, which lost 4 bases and 0 bases, there was a span of 11 bases. CDR3 size: 14 residues. The CDR3 loop reads CASSLGTSSYEQYF. Written as DNA, the CDR3 is TGTGCCAGCAGCCTCGGGACCAGCTCCTACGAGCAGTACTTC.

V and J are TRBV15 and TRBJ2-3; 7 bases align to TRBD1. V trimming: 5 bases; J trimming: 1 base; junction bases outside the gene matches: 3. From germline, CDR1 is LNHNV and CDR2 YYDKDF (reference sequence). The CDR3 contains 14 residues. CDR3 sequence: CATSYGTGTDTQYF. In DNA form, the CDR3 reads TGTGCCACCAGCTACGGGACAGGCACAGATACGCAGTATTTT.

Comment on this clonotype: One junction end does not reproduce the germline sequence, and a read error may be involved. The chain joins TRBV10-3 to TRBJ1-2, with TRBD1 identical over 10 bases. The length of the CDR3 is 14 residues. Germline CDR1 and CDR2: ENHRY and SYGVKD. The CDR3 DNA sequence: TGTGTCATCTATGGGACAGGGGCACAATATGGCTACACCTTC. The encoded protein is CVIYGTGAQYGYTF.

The sample holds a few counts of this clonotype. This chain joins TRBV20-1 and TRBJ1-2; a possible D gene is TRBD1 (5 bases). The V end lost 6 bases, the J end lost 0 bases, and 17 bases lay between the germline ends. CDR1 is DFQATT and CDR2 is SNEGSKA in the germline V gene (reference sequence). There are 15 residues in the CDR3. The CDR3 region is CSASGFGLANYGYTF. As DNA, the CDR3 is TGCAGTGCCTCAGGGTTTGGGTTAGCTAACTATGGCTACACCTTC.

The chain carries TRBV7-9 and TRBJ1-4; 9 bases align to TRBD1. The CDR3 extends over 17 amino acids. CDR1 and CDR2 from the germline V gene are SEHNR and FQNEAQ (reference sequence). V was pared by 5 bases and J by 6 bases, with 13 bases of the junction left unmatched. CDR3 protein: CASSRVTTGGRDEKLFF. CDR3 nucleotide sequence: TGTGCCAGCAGCCGTGTGACAACAGGGGGCAGGGATGAAAAACTGTTTTTT.

As regards this clonotype: The germline gene is not matched at one end of the junction; a read error may be the cause. The chain joins TRBV7-7 to TRBJ2-7; 8 nucleotides agree with TRBD1. Germline V gives CDR1 SSHAT, CDR2 FNYEAQ (reference sequence). This CDR3 contains 13 residues. For the CDR3, the DNA is TGTGCTAGCAGCAGGGACAGGTCCCACGAGCAGTACTTC. This codes for CASSRDRSHEQYF.

The rearrangement joins TRBV7-9 to TRBJ2-7; D is unresolved. V was pared by 1 base and J by 2 bases, with 18 bases between. The CDR3 sequence is 17 residues long. The V gene's germline CDR1 is SEHNR and CDR2 FQNEAQ (reference sequence). The CDR3 is CASSLGYGLNKAYEQYF. CDR3 sequence (DNA): TGTGCCAGCAGCTTAGGATACGGGCTAAATAAAGCCTACGAGCAGTACTTC.

This clonotype was observed a handful of times. V is TRBV5-1 and J is TRBJ2-2; D is uncertain. Germline V lookup: CDR1 SGHRS, CDR2 YFSETQ. This CDR3 region has 14 residues. The germline V and J ends were trimmed by 4 bases and 1 base, with 8 bases remaining between them. CDR3 residues: CASSATQNTGELFF. CDR3 sequence (DNA): TGCGCCAGCAGCGCCACCCAGAACACCGGGGAGCTGTTTTTT.

There are a few counts of this clonotype. V and J are TRBV7-9 and TRBJ2-1; 15 bases line up with TRBD2. V lost 4 bases and J lost 6; bases outside the gene matches: 13. Looked up from germline, CDR1 is SEHNR and CDR2 is FQNEAQ (reference sequence). The CDR3 totals 19 residues. The chain's CDR3 is CASSSRTSGRAVTRNEQFF. CDR3 nucleotide sequence: TGTGCCAGCAGCTCCCGGACTAGCGGGAGGGCGGTTACGCGCAATGAGCAGTTCTTC.

In this sample, this clonotype turned up a few times. This chain connects TRBV12-5 to TRBJ2-2; D gene uncertain. Germline loops: CDR1 LGHNT, CDR2 FRNRAP. The CDR3 runs 12 residues. The germline V and J ends were trimmed by 3 bases and 6 bases, with 5 bases remaining between them. The CDR3 spells CASGFVPGELFF. The CDR3 nucleotides read TGTGCTAGTGGTTTCGTCCCCGGGGAGCTGTTTTTT.

The chain combines TRBV25-1 with TRBJ1-1, with TRBD1 matching 9 bases. Looked up from germline, CDR1 is MGHDK and CDR2 is SYGVNS. J lost 11 bases, V lost 1 base, and 8 bases had no gene match. The CDR3 has 14 amino acids. CDR3 sequence reads: CASSELGQGFAAFF. In DNA, the CDR3 is TGTGCCAGCAGTGAATTGGGACAGGGTTTTGCGGCTTTCTTT.

The sample holds many counts of this clonotype. The V and J genes are TRBV18 and TRBJ2-7; 11 nucleotides align to TRBD1. Germline V gene data show CDR1 as KGHSH and CDR2 as LQKENI. The V and J ends lost 8 bases and 3 bases, in that order; junction bases with no gene match: 9. CDR3 length equals 15 residues. CDR3: CASSPRTGGSYEQYF. In nucleotides, the CDR3 is TGTGCCAGCAGTCCTCGGACAGGGGGCAGCTACGAGCAGTACTTC.

This clonotype appeared a few times. This chain connects TRBV5-1 to TRBJ2-1; either TRBD1 or TRBD2 may fit D (6 bases each). Germline loops: CDR1 SGHRS, CDR2 YFSETQ. The CDR3 is 15 residues long. The V gene lost 0 bases and the J gene lost 10 bases, with 17 bases spanning the gap. This chain's CDR3 is CASSLGVGVGGEQFF. The CDR3 coding sequence is TGCGCCAGCAGCTTGGGTGTAGGTGTGGGGGGCGAGCAGTTCTTC.

The gene calls are TRBV29-1 and TRBJ1-1; TRBD1 is a possible D gene (6 bases). The CDR3 runs 14 residues. Germline CDR1 is SQVTM and CDR2 is ANQGSEA. Trimming removed 1 base at V and 0 bases at J, with 9 bases between. CDR3 sequence (DNA): TGCAGCGTTGAAGTTCAGGGGTTGAACACTGAAGCTTTCTTT. Protein: CSVEVQGLNTEAFF.

This sequence joins TRBV28 and TRBJ1-2, with TRBD1 identical over 9 bases. Trimming took 10 bases from V and 4 from J; bases not matched to a gene: 10. This CDR3 has 14 amino acids. CDR1 MDHEN and CDR2 SYDVKM come from the germline V gene. The CDR3 sequence: CATSQGADIYGYTF. The CDR3, as DNA: TGTGCCACCTCACAGGGGGCGGATATCTATGGCTACACCTTC.

The chain uses TRBV29-1 and TRBJ2-7; D remains ambiguous. CDR1 and CDR2 (germline): SQVTM, ANQGSEA. The length of the CDR3 is 14 residues. V lost 0 bases to trimming and J lost 4 bases, with 13 bases between them. CDR3 in amino acids: CSVEDLRSNYEQYF. The CDR3 DNA follows: TGCAGCGTTGAAGATCTAAGGAGTAATTACGAGCAGTACTTC.

This clonotype was counted only a few times. The V gene is TRBV24-1, the J gene TRBJ1-6, with TRBD1 matching 8 bases. From germline, CDR1 is KGHDR and CDR2 SFDVKD. V lost 7 bases to trimming and J lost 7 bases; unmatched junction nucleotides: 8. The CDR3 runs to 15 residues. In DNA, the CDR3 is TGTGCCACCAGGACCCGGGACAGGACCAATTCACCCCTCCACTTT. Its translation: CATRTRDRTNSPLHF.

The chain has TRBV9 and TRBJ2-3; 7 nucleotides line up with TRBD1. V was clipped by 3 bases and J by 3 bases; unmatched bases: 7. The germline gives CDR1 SGDLS, CDR2 YYNGEE. This CDR3 has 15 amino acids. CDR3 bases: TGTGCCAGCAGCGGAGGGGGCTTTAGGACAGATACGCAGTATTTT. Translation: CASSGGGFRTDTQYF.

The chain joins TRBV6-5 to TRBJ1-4; the D gene is possibly TRBD1 (5 bases). The CDR3 consists of 15 residues. Germline V gives CDR1 MNHEY, CDR2 SVGAGI. V lost 0 bases and J 8 bases, leaving 13 bases between the germline ends. The CDR3 spells CASSYSILGGEKLFF. DNA of the CDR3: TGTGCCAGCAGTTACTCGATTTTGGGGGGAGAAAAACTGTTTTTT.

The chain carries TRBV10-3 and TRBJ2-3; the D gene is possibly TRBD1 (5 bases). The CDR3 extends over 16 amino acids. The V gene lost 0 bases and the J gene lost 4 bases, with 14 bases spanning the gap. Per germline, CDR1 ENHRY and CDR2 SYGVKD. The CDR3 DNA reads TGTGCCATCAGTGAGTCGGCGACAGTGATATCAGATACGCAGTATTTT. This encodes CAISESATVISDTQYF.

In its sample, this clonotype was seen a few times. This rearrangement joins TRBV7-2 to TRBJ2-4, with D hard to call. The DNA end favors TRBJ2-7, so the J call may be wrong. The germline V gene has CDR1 SGHTA and CDR2 FQGNSA. The CDR3 spans 14 residues. The CDR3 DNA reads TGTGCCAGCAGAAGATCTGGCCTTCCCTACGAGCAGTACTTC. It translates to CASRRSGLPYEQYF.